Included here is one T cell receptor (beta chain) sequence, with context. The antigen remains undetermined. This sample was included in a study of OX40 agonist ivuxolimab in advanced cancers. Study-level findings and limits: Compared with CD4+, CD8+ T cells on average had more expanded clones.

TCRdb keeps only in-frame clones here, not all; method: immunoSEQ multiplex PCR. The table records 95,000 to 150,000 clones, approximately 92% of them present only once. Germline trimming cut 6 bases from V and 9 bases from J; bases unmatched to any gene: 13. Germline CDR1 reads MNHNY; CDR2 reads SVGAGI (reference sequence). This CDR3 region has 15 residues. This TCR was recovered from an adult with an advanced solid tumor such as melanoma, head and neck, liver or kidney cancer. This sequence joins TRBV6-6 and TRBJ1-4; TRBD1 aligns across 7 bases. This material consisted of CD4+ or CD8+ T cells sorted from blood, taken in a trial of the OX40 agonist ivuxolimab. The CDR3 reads CASSRTGVGDKKLFF. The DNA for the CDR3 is TGTGCCAGCAGCCGCACAGGGGTTGGAGATAAAAAACTGTTTTTT.